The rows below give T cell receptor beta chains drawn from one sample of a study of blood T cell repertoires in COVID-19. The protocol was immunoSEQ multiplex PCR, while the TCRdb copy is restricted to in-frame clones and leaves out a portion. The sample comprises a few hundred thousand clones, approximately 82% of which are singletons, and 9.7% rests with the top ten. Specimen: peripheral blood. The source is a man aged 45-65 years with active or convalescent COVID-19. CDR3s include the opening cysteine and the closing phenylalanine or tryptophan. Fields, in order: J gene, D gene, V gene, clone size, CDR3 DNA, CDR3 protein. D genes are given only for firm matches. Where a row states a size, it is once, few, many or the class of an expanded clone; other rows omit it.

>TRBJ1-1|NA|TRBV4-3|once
TGCGCCAGCAGCCAAGATATGGAAGGGGTTAGGCACTTCTTT
CASSQDMEGVRHFF
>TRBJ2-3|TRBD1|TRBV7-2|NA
TGTGCCAGCAGCCCCGCAGGACAGGGCAAAGATACGCAGTATTTT
CASSPAGQGKDTQYF
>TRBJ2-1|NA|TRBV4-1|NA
TGCGCCAGCAGCCGCGGCGGGAATGAGCAGTTCTTC
CASSRGGNEQFF
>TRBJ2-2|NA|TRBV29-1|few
TGCAGCGTTGAGACGGAGGATAGCGGGGAGCTGTTTTTT
CSVETEDSGELFF
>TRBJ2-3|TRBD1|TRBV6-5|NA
TGTGCCAGCAGGCGGACAGGGTATTTGGATACGCAGTATTTT
CASRRTGYLDTQYF
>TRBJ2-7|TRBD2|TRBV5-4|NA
TGTGCCAGCAGCTCGGGGGGACTAGAGACCTACGAGCAGTACTTC
CASSSGGLETYEQYF
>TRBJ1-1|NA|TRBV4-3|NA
TGCGCCAGCAGCCAAGATACAGGGAGAAACACTGAAGCTTTCTTT
CASSQDTGRNTEAFF
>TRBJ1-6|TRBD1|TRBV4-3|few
TGCGCCAGCAGCCAAGGATACGCTGGGACAGTTAATTCACCCCTCCACTTT
CASSQGYAGTVNSPLHF
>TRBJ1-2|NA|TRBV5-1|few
TGCGCCAGCAGCCCGACAACCTCTAACTATGGCTACACCTTC
CASSPTTSNYGYTF
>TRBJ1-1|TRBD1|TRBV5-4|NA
TGTGCCAGCAGCCGGACAGGGTTGGTCAAGGGCACTGAAGCTTTCTTT
CASSRTGLVKGTEAFF
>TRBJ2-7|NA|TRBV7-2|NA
TGTGCCAGCAGCTTAGGGAGGGGTGGGGTGTACGAGCAGTACTTC
CASSLGRGGVYEQYF
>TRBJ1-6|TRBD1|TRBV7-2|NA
TGTGCCAGCAGCTTAGGAGGGACAGGGGATGGTTCACCCCTCCACTTT
CASSLGGTGDGSPLHF
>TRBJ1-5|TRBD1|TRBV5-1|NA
TGCGCCAGCAGCTTGTTCCGGGACAGGGGGCGAGGGGGCAATCAGCCCCAGCATTTT
CASSLFRDRGRGGNQPQHF
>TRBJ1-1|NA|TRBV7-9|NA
TGTGCCAGCAGCCCTCTGGGAGGCCTCGGTAACACTGAAGCTTTCTTT
CASSPLGGLGNTEAFF
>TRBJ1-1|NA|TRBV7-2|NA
TGTGCCAGCAGCCCCATGGGGGGGGCAAAAGTGGCTTTCTTT
CASSPMGGAKVAFF
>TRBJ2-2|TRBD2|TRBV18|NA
TGTGCCAGCTCCCAGGGACTAGCTCACGGGGAGCTGTTTTTT
CASSQGLAHGELFF
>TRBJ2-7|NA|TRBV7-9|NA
TGTGCCAGCAGCTTAGGGGTGGGGGCTTCCTACGAGCAGTACTTC
CASSLGVGASYEQYF
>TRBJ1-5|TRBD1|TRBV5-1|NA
TGCGCCAGCAGCTTGGTGCCAGGGGGTCAGCCCCAGCATTTT
CASSLVPGGQPQHF
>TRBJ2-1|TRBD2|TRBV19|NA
TGTGCCAGTAGCCACAACGGCGGACTAGCGGGAGGGACGATCTCCTACAATGAGCAGTTCTTC
CASSHNGGLAGGTISYNEQFF
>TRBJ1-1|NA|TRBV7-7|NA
TGTGCTAGCAGCTTGGACCGGGGGAGTGAAGCTTTCTTT
CASSLDRGSEAFF
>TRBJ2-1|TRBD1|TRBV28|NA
TGTGCCAGCAGTCTGCAGGGGGCAGATGAGCAGTTCTTC
CASSLQGADEQFF
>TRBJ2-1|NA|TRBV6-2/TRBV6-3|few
TGTGCCAGCAGTCGTAGCGGCAGGGAGGGGGTGAATGAGCAGTTCTTC
CASSRSGREGVNEQFF
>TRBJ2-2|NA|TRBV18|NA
TGTGCCAGCTCACCCTGGAATGGACTCACGGCGAACACCGGGGAGCTGTTTTTT
CASSPWNGLTANTGELFF
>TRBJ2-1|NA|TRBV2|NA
TGTGCCAGCAGTGAACCTTTTAACAATGAGCAGTTCTTC
CASSEPFNNEQFF
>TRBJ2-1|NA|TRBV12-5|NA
TGTGCTAGTGGTTTGGTACTGGACAGAGGGATGGATGAGCAGTTCTTC
CASGLVLDRGMDEQFF
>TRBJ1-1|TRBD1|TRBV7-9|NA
TGTGCCAGCAGCCTAGACCGTAGACAGGGGGGGAACACTGAAGCTTTCTTT
CASSLDRRQGGNTEAFF
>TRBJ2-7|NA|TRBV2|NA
TGTGCCAGCAGCAACTACCAGCAGTACTTC
CASSNYQQYF
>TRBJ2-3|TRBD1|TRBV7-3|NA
TGTGCCAGCAGTTCGGGACAGGGTTCAGATACGCAGTATTTT
CASSSGQGSDTQYF
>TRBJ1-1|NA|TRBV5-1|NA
TGCGCCAGCAGCTTCGCGGGCTTGAACACTGAAGCTTTCTTT
CASSFAGLNTEAFF
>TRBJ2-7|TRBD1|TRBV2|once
TGTGCCAGCAGTGAAACGGGACAGCCCTACGAGCAGTACTTC
CASSETGQPYEQYF
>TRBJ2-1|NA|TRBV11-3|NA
TGTGCCAGCAGCTTAGGACCGGGTACCTACAATGAGCAGTTCTTC
CASSLGPGTYNEQFF
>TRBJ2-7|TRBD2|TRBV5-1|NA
TGCGCCAGCAGCCAAGGGGGTAGCGGGAGAGGATTACCGTACGAGCAGTACTTC
CASSQGGSGRGLPYEQYF
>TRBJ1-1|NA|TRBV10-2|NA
TGCGCCAGCAGTGGAGGCGGGGCAGGAGAAGCTTTCTTT
CASSGGGAGEAFF
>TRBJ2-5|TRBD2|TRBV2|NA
TGTGCCAGCCGGGGCGGGGGAGAGACCCAGTACTTC
CASRGGGETQYF
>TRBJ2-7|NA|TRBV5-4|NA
TGTGCCAGCAGCTTGGATCCCTCCTCCTACGAGCAGTACTTC
CASSLDPSSYEQYF
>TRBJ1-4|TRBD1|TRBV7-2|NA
TGTGCCAGCAGCTTAGATTGGGGGACAGGACCTTGGGAAAAACTGTTTTTT
CASSLDWGTGPWEKLFF
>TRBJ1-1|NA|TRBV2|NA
TGTGCCAGCATCCGGGATCTAAGCACTGAAGCTTTCTTT
CASIRDLSTEAFF
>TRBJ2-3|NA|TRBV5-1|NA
TGCGCCAGCAGCTTGGGGCCCGCAACCACAGATACGCAGTATTTT
CASSLGPATTDTQYF
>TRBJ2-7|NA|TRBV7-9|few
TGTGCCAGCAGCTTAGAAAGTACTAGCTACGAGCAGTACTTC
CASSLESTSYEQYF
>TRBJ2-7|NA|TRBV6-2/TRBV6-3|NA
TGTGCCAGCAGCCTCGCCGGGACAAAATACGAGCAGTACTTC
CASSLAGTKYEQYF
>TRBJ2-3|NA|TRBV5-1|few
TGCGCCAGCAGCTTCCTACAGAGCACAGATACGCAGTATTTT
CASSFLQSTDTQYF
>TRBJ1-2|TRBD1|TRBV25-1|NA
TGTGCCAGCAGAATGACAGGGGAAACTTATGGCTACACCTTC
CASRMTGETYGYTF
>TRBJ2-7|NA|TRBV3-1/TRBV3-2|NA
TGTGCCAGCAGCCCGCCCTTCGGGACAAGCTACGAGCAGTACTTC
CASSPPFGTSYEQYF
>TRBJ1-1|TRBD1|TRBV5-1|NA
TGCGCCAGCAGCCCCCAGGGGGCAGTTCACACTGAAGCTTTCTTT
CASSPQGAVHTEAFF
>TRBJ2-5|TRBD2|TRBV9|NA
TGTGCCAGCGGAACGGGACTAGCGGCCGAGACCCAGTACTTC
CASGTGLAAETQYF
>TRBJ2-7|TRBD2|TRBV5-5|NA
TGTGCCAGCAGCTTGGGCGGACTAGCGGGAGTCTACGAGCAGTACTTC
CASSLGGLAGVYEQYF
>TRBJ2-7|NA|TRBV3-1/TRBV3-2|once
TGTGCCACGGGTGGCGGCCTCGACGAGCAGTACTTC
CATGGGLDEQYF